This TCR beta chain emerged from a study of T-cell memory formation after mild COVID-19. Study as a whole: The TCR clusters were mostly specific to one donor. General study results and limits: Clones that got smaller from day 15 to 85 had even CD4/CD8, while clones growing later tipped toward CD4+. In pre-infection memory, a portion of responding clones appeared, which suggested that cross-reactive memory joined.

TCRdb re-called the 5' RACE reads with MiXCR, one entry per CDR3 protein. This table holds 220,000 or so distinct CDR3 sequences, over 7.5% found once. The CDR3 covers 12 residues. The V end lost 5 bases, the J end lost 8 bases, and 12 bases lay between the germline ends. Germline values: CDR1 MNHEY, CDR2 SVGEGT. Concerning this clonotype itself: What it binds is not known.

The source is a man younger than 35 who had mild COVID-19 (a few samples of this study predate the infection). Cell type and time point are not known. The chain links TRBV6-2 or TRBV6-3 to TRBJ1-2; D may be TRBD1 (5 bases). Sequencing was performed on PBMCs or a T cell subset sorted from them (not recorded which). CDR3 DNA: TGTGCCAGCAGTCGCGGGGCGGAAGGCTACACCTTC. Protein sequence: CASSRGAEGYTF.